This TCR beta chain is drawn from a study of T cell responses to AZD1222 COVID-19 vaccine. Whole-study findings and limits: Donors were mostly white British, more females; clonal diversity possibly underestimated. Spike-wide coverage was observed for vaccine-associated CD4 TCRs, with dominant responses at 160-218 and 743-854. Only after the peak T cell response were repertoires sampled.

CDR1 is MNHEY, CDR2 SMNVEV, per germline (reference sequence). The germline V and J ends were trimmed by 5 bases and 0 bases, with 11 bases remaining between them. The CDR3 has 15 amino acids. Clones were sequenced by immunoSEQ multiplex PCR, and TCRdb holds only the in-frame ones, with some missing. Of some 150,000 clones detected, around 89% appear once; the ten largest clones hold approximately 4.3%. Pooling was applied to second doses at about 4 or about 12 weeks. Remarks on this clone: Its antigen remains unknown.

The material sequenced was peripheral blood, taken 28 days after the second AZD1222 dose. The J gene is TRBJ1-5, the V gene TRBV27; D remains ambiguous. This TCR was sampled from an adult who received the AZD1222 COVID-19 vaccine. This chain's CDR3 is CASSTTARSNQPQHF. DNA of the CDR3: TGTGCCAGCAGTACAACCGCGCGTAGCAATCAGCCCCAGCATTTT.